These 16 T cell receptor beta chains came from one sample sequenced in a study of blood T cells in healthy people across ages. The authors ran a second PCR of about 7 to 11 cycles using a sample-barcoded 5' primer and a J-beta primer mix. TCRdb redid the calling of the 5' RACE reads with MiXCR, one entry per CDR3 protein. The data contain some 1.5 million distinct CDR3 sequences, approximately 28% of them singletons. Sequenced: blood. These receptors all stem from a woman aged 25 to 39 in good health.

The chain employs TRBV14 and TRBJ2-5; TRBD1 matches at 10 bases. J was trimmed by 3 bases and V by 4 bases; bases with no gene match: 8. Germline V gene sequence: CDR1 SGHDN, CDR2 FVKESK. This CDR3 has 16 residues. The CDR3 protein is CASSRLSGTGEETQYF. The CDR3 DNA is TGTGCCAGCAGCCGGCTATCGGGGACAGGGGAAGAGACCCAGTACTTC. Supplemented by reference TRBV14 and TRBJ2-5, the full variable domain reads EAGVTQFPSHSVIEKGQTVTLRCDPISGHDNLYWYRRVMGKEIKFLLHFVKESKQDESGMPNNRFLAERTGGTYSTLKVQPAELEDSGVYFCASSRLSGTGEETQYFGPGTRLLVL.

This clonotype was detected only a few times. The chain carries TRBV15 and TRBJ2-3, with 7 bases that match TRBD1. CDR3 length: 18 residues. Trimming cost V 1 base and J 0 bases; bases outside gene matches: 10. Germline CDR1 LNHNV, CDR2 YYDKDF (reference sequence). The CDR3, as DNA: TGTGCCACCAGCAGAGGCTTTCGGGACAGACGTAGCACAGATACGCAGTATTTT. Translated: CATSRGFRDRRSTDTQYF.

CDR3 region: CSAYRGRAYEQYF. The CDR3 nucleotides are TGCAGTGCTTACAGGGGAAGGGCCTACGAGCAGTACTTC. The chain combines TRBV20-1 with TRBJ2-5; 7 positions match TRBD1. The J call may be faulty, since TRBJ2-7 better matches the DNA end. CDR3 size: 13 residues. Germline lookup yields CDR1 DFQATT and CDR2 SNEGSKA (reference sequence).

Many counts were recorded for this clonotype. CDR3 bases: TGCAGTGCTAGAGCGATAGCGGTAGGGAATGAGCAGTTCTTC. Translated: CSARAIAVGNEQFF. The chain carries TRBV20-1 and TRBJ2-1; a weak D match, TRBD2 (6 bases). Trimming left V 1 base short and J 7 bases short, with 14 bases between. Germline lookup yields CDR1 DFQATT and CDR2 SNEGSKA (reference sequence). The CDR3 is 14 residues long.

This chain joins TRBV20-1 and TRBJ2-3; either TRBD1 or TRBD2 may supply D (5 bases each). The CDR3 runs to 13 residues. CDR1 and CDR2 from the germline V gene are DFQATT and SNEGSKA (reference sequence). Trimming took off 6 bases at V and 2 bases at J, with 12 bases between the two ends. The CDR3 DNA reads as TGCAGTGCCCGGGGCGAAAACACAGATACGCAGTATTTT. It specifies CSARGENTDTQYF.

Comment on this clonotype: One end of the junction is discordant with germline, which a read error may explain. The J gene is TRBJ1-2, the V gene TRBV6-1, with D possibly TRBD1 on 6 matching bases. CDR1 MNHNS and CDR2 SASEGT come from the germline V gene. CDR3 length equals 13 residues. The CDR3 loop reads CAGRTDRRYGYTF. DNA for the CDR3: TGTGCCGGCAGGACGGACAGACGCTATGGCTACACCTTC.

This clonotype was observed a handful of times. The chain couples TRBV10-2 to TRBJ1-5, with a possible D match to TRBD1 (6 bases). Deletions cut 0 bases from V and 7 bases from J, with 7 bases between. The CDR3 is 13 amino acids. Germline-derived CDR1 and CDR2 are WSHSY and SAAADI. As DNA, the CDR3 is TGCGCCAGCAGTGAGTCGACAGGCCAGCCCCAGCATTTT. Translation gives CASSESTGQPQHF.

This clonotype was seen more than once but under ten times. The rearrangement links TRBV9 to TRBJ1-4, with unresolved D. Germline CDR1 reads SGDLS; CDR2 reads YYNGEE. The V end lost 0 bases, the J end lost 8 bases, and 17 bases lay between the germline ends. The CDR3 length is 16 residues. The CDR3 region is CASSVGESGIEEKLFF. CDR3 DNA sequence: TGTGCCAGCAGCGTAGGGGAGTCGGGCATCGAAGAAAAACTGTTTTTT.

Ten or more counts support this clonotype. In nucleotides, the CDR3 is TGTGCCAGCAGTTACTCGTCACGGGACAGCTCCTACGAGCAGTACTTC. Translation: CASSYSSRDSSYEQYF. The V and J genes are TRBV6-5 and TRBJ2-7; 7 nucleotides agree with TRBD1. From germline, CDR1 is MNHEY and CDR2 SVGAGI. Trimming took 0 bases from V and 0 from J; bases not matched to a gene: 5. The CDR3 runs 16 residues.

The gene calls are TRBV20-1 and TRBJ2-5; no clear D. Deletions cut 6 bases from V and 3 bases from J, with 14 bases between. Germline assignment: CDR1 DFQATT and CDR2 SNEGSKA (reference sequence). The CDR3 contains 13 residues. The CDR3 loop is CSAKDGIKETQYF. Written as DNA, the CDR3 is TGCAGTGCAAAGGACGGAATCAAAGAGACCCAGTACTTC.

The DNA for the CDR3 is TGCAGGGCGAGCGGCAACTACGAGCAGTTCTTC. Protein product: CRASGNYEQFF. This chain links TRBV20-1 with TRBJ2-1, with D maybe TRBD2 (5 bases). Per germline, CDR1 DFQATT and CDR2 SNEGSKA (reference sequence). The CDR3 is 11 amino acids.

This clonotype was detected only once. At one end the junction does not follow the germline gene, possibly because of a read error. The chain links TRBV24-1 to TRBJ2-5; tentatively, D is TRBD1 (6 bases). The germline V gene has CDR1 KGHDR and CDR2 SFDVKD. CDR3 length: 18 residues. DNA of the CDR3: TGTGCCACCAGCGATTTTGAGGACAGAAGAAGTGGACAAGAGACCCAGTACTTC. As protein: CATSDFEDRRSGQETQYF.

This clonotype was observed a handful of times. This chain connects TRBV6-5 to TRBJ2-4, with 14 bases fitting TRBD2. The CDR3 spans 16 residues. V dropped 6 bases and J dropped 9; count of bases not matched to a gene: 10. The germline V gene encodes CDR1 MNHEY and CDR2 SVGAGI. CDR3 region: CASSRGLAGVQGIQYF. CDR3 nucleotides: TGTGCCAGCAGCCGGGGACTAGCGGGAGTACAGGGCATTCAGTACTTC.

The CDR3 spells CASSLGAGMTDTQYF. The CDR3 bases are TGTGCCAGCAGCTTAGGAGCGGGCATGACAGATACGCAGTATTTT. The chain links TRBV7-9 to TRBJ2-3, with D perhaps matching TRBD2 (6 bases). Trimming cost V 1 base and J 3 bases, with 11 bases left between them. This CDR3 is 15 amino acids long. Germline CDR1 is SEHNR and CDR2 is FQNEAQ (reference sequence).

This clonotype turned up a few times. This chain uses TRBV7-6 with TRBJ1-1; tentatively, D is TRBD1 (5 bases). The ends were cut back, 2 bases at V and 5 bases at J, with 9 bases in the middle. The CDR3 totals 13 residues. The germline CDR1 and CDR2 sequences are SGHVS and FNYEAQ. The CDR3: CASSLYRLTEAFF. The CDR3 DNA reads as TGTGCCAGCAGCTTATACAGGTTGACTGAAGCTTTCTTT.

About this clonotype: At one end, the junction sequence differs from germline, possibly due to a read error. Written as DNA, the CDR3 is TGCGCCAACAGCTTGGACCCGAATCAGCCCCAGCATTTT. It is translated as CANSLDPNQPQHF. The chain employs TRBV5-1 and TRBJ1-5; no clear D. Looked up from germline, CDR1 is SGHRS and CDR2 is YFSETQ. This CDR3 comprises 13 residues.